This T cell receptor beta chain was identified during a study of blood T cell repertoires in COVID-19 (dated by TCRdb to the early 2020s). At the level of the whole study: Collaborator samples came from the United States, Italy and Spain and covered acute and convalescent phases of COVID-19. Sample metadata almost always included a de-identified subject ID, COVID-19 status, age in years and sex. The samples were drawn from the first 160 participants of the ongoing ImmuneRACE study and from 1,254 subjects provided by 6 global collaborators. Deeply sampled blood TCRbeta repertoires from subjects exposed to, actively infected with, or recovered from COVID-19 were included in the dataset. A freely available public database, intended as a resource for researchers studying the immune response to SARS-CoV-2, is where the repertoires were released. The prospective study material was composed of cDNA or gDNA derived from T cells, B-cell-depleted T cells, or PBMCs. HLA class I and class II types, where available, came from metadata supplied by the sample provider rather than from assay-based typing. The full study reports these points: Clinical and demographic metadata were provided uncurated, with the amount varying by source and participant.

At the junction V is shortened by 2 bases and J by 7 bases, with 17 bases in between. Inclusive of the bounding cysteine and phenylalanine, the CDR3 is 15 residues long. CDR3 DNA only is kept here, 45 bases in frame from base 1. According to the germline V gene, CDR1 reads KGHSH and CDR2 reads LQKENI. Of note for this clone: Its antigen target is currently unknown. No base-level quality is on record; no much larger clone is a single base apart.

TCRbeta CDR3 regions were amplified from genomic DNA by means of the immunoSEQ Assay, a bias-controlled multiplex PCR. The study's processing was this. Within the assay, amplification of reference gene primers was used to estimate how many nucleated cells each sample contained. To quantify the absolute abundance of each unique TCRbeta CDR3 rearrangement, sequence reads were collapsed and filtered. For each sample, productive Simpson clonality was calculated as the square root of Simpson's diversity index across productive rearrangements. Drawn from immuneACCESS, this table holds only the in-frame rearrangements with V and J called that TCRdb kept. Clones are partly lost; checked studies trace under half to an unresolved V gene and leave the rest unexplained. V and J calls and clone size are those listed in that table; D and trimming were worked out from the DNA. Within this sample are roughly 140,000 clones, with about 86% of them counted one time only. Of the sample, more than 3.5% falls within the top ten clones.

Whole blood was collected in K2EDTA tubes by collaborating institutions according to the institutions' own protocols. For TCRbeta analysis, collaborator samples were shipped as frozen whole blood, as isolated PBMCs, or as DNA extracted from either sample type. This sequence uses TRBV18 and TRBJ1-2; the D segment could be TRBD1, given 6 matching bases. The source is a woman aged 40-49 years with acute or convalescent COVID-19. The sequenced sample was peripheral blood. The CDR3 protein: CASSPVTPGDSGYTF. The nucleotide sequence is given as TGTGCCAGCTCACCAGTGACCCCAGGGGATTCTGGCTACACCTTC.